The sequence of this TCR beta chain was determined in a study of blood T cell repertoires in COVID-19. Study summary: From T cells, B-cell-depleted T cells, or PBMCs came the material, which was cDNA or gDNA.

Sequencing used immunoSEQ multiplex PCR; TCRdb keeps in-frame clones, though not all of them. Of about 190,000 clones listed, 84% are singletons. This CDR3 spans 14 amino acids. V was pared by 4 bases and J by 4 bases, with 8 bases of the junction left unmatched. Germline loops: CDR1 SGHRS, CDR2 YFSETQ. The V and J genes are TRBV5-1 and TRBJ2-7, with 7 nucleotides matching TRBD1. The source is a woman between 65 and 79 years old with active or convalescent COVID-19. The sample comprised peripheral blood. For the CDR3, the DNA is TGCGCCAGCAGCACAACCGGGACAGATTACGAGCAGTACTTC. Translation gives CASSTTGTDYEQYF.